This T cell receptor (beta chain) originates from a study of blood T cell repertoires in COVID-19 (dated by TCRdb to the early 2020s). Describing the broader study: Samples covering the acute and convalescent phases of COVID-19 were provided by collaborators in the United States, Italy and Spain. A de-identified subject ID, COVID-19 status, age in years and sex were almost always included in the sample metadata. The repertoires were made available in a free public database intended to serve as a resource for research on the immune response to SARS-CoV-2. Where HLA class I and class II types were available, the types were taken from metadata supplied by the sample provider, not from assay-based typing. The dataset comprised deeply sampled blood TCRbeta repertoires from subjects exposed to, actively infected with, or recovered from COVID-19. The material from the prospective study consisted of cDNA or gDNA derived from T cells, B-cell-depleted T cells, or PBMCs. The samples were drawn from two sources: the first 160 participants of the ongoing ImmuneRACE study, and 1,000 to 1,500 subjects contributed by 6 global collaborators.

Notes on this clone: Its antigen is still unknown. Per-base quality was not reported, and no clone a single base away is much larger than it.

Cut back by 1 base and 5 bases, the V and J ends lie 8 bases apart. CDR1 and CDR2, per the germline V gene, are SGHTA and FQGTGA. CDR3 length: 14 amino acids, cysteine to phenylalanine. Only CDR3 DNA remains: 42 bases, in frame from the first base. The immunoSEQ Assay, a bias-controlled multiplex PCR, was used to amplify TCRbeta CDR3 regions from genomic DNA. In the source study's methods: Nucleated cell counts per sample were estimated from amplification of reference gene primers within the assay. To quantify the absolute abundance of each unique TCRbeta CDR3 rearrangement, sequence reads were collapsed and filtered. For each sample, productive Simpson clonality was calculated by taking the square root of Simpson's diversity index across productive rearrangements. TCRdb provides this immuneACCESS table in a form limited to in-frame rearrangements. Some clones are lacking; in checked studies, under half of them reflect an unresolved V gene, and why the rest are absent is not known. V and J calls and clone size are those listed in that table; D and trimming were worked out from the DNA. The table for this sample lists about 220,000 clones; 82% of them were counted only once. The ten largest clones capture around 3.4% of the sample.

Here is what the overall study found, with its caveats: The amount of clinical and demographic metadata varied by source and participant and was provided uncurated.

In the prospective study, participants were roughly 18 to 100 years old, resided in about two dozen geographic areas of the United States, and were enrolled through a virtual design. In the prospective study, participants were assigned to cohorts based on the clinical history participants reported in a screening survey and a study questionnaire. Recovered participants in ImmuneRACE Cohort 3 were defined by two consecutive negative NP/OP PCR tests, clearance by a healthcare professional, or resolution of symptoms. Mobile phlebotomists in the prospective study collected whole blood, serum and a nasopharyngeal or oropharyngeal swab from every participant. Participants in the prospective study had the option to provide additional blood draws and questionnaires over a roughly 2-month period. Prospective study blood samples were shipped either frozen or at room temperature before DNA extraction.

The source is a woman aged 55-70 years who had recovered from COVID-19. Sequencing was done on a sample of PBMCs or T cells enriched from blood (not recorded which). The chain was built from TRBV7-3 and TRBJ2-2; a weak D assignment points to TRBD1 (5 bases agree). In nucleotide form, the sequence is TGTGCCAGCAGCTTAAGGCAGGGTACCGGGGAGCTGTTTTTT. This encodes CASSLRQGTGELFF.